These 18 T cell receptor beta chains were sequenced from one sample in a study of blood T cells in healthy people across ages. Using a J-beta primer mix together with a sample-barcoded 5' primer, a second PCR was run for about 6 to 12 cycles. Via MiXCR, TCRdb re-called the 5' RACE reads, giving one row per CDR3 protein. The sample yields fewer than 1,000,000 distinct CDR3 sequences, 40% to 50% seen once. The specimen was blood. These receptors originate from a man between 60 and 75 years old in good health.

V gene TRBV7-2 combines with J gene TRBJ2-3; 12 nucleotides line up with TRBD2. Unmatched junction bases numbered 14, after V lost 1 base and J lost 3 bases. The length of the CDR3 is 20 residues. CDR1 and CDR2 from the germline V gene are SGHTA and FQGNSA. The CDR3 DNA is TGTGCCAGCAGCTTAGGAGCTAGCGGGGGGGTTCAAAGGTCAACAGATACGCAGTATTTT. The encoded protein is CASSLGASGGVQRSTDTQYF.

V and J are TRBV4-1 and TRBJ2-7, with 8 nucleotides matching TRBD1. The tail of the sequence fits TRBJ2-5 better, so the J call may be wrong. Germline V gene data show CDR1 as MGHRA and CDR2 as YSYEKL. CDR3 length equals 14 residues. In DNA, the CDR3 is TGCGCCAGCAGCAAACAGGGGGGTATCGAGACCCAGTACTTC. It yields the protein CASSKQGGIETQYF.

The chain combines TRBV3-1 with TRBJ2-4; the D gene could be TRBD1 or TRBD2 (5 bases each). Germline-derived CDR1 and CDR2 are LGHDT and YNNKEL (reference sequence). The CDR3 is 14 residues long. Deletions cut 7 bases from V and 3 bases from J, with 13 bases between. This chain's CDR3 is CASTPGTGKNIQYF. The CDR3 nucleotides are TGTGCCAGCACCCCCGGGACGGGCAAAAACATTCAGTACTTC.

This clonotype has a handful of counts. This sequence joins TRBV20-1 and TRBJ2-7; 8 positions match TRBD1. V was clipped by 4 bases and J by 6 bases; unmatched bases: 8. The length of the CDR3 is 13 residues. The germline V gene encodes CDR1 DFQATT and CDR2 SNEGSKA (reference sequence). The CDR3 nucleotides are TGCAGTGCTACCATTCCTGACAGGGGCGAGCAGTACTTC. It is translated as CSATIPDRGEQYF.

The chain is built from TRBV6-5 and TRBJ1-2; D is undetermined. The V end was cut by 0 bases, the J end by 2 bases, with 13 bases between. The CDR3 runs to 16 residues. Germline V gene sequence: CDR1 MNHEY, CDR2 SVGAGI. The chain's CDR3 is CASSYSPGSSNYGYTF. The CDR3 DNA reads as TGTGCCAGCAGTTACTCTCCGGGGAGCTCCAACTATGGCTACACCTTC.

The chain links TRBV20-1 to TRBJ2-3, with TRBD2 matching over 7 bases. This CDR3 is 17 amino acids long. V was clipped by 2 bases and J by 2 bases; unmatched bases: 13. Germline values: CDR1 DFQATT, CDR2 SNEGSKA (reference sequence). In nucleotides, the CDR3 is TGCAGTGCTAGACCACCCGGGCTAGCGGTAATCACAGATACGCAGTATTTT. It codes for CSARPPGLAVITDTQYF.

This clonotype was seen a few times. The gene calls are TRBV7-2 and TRBJ2-5, with 11 bases fitting TRBD1. Germline CDR1 and CDR2: SGHTA and FQGNSA. Germline trimming cut 5 bases from V and 5 bases from J; bases unmatched to any gene: 7. The CDR3 is 15 residues long. As DNA, the CDR3 is TGTGCCAGCAGCCCCAGGACAGGGGGCTTTGAGACCCAGTACTTC. Protein sequence: CASSPRTGGFETQYF.

A single count supports this clonotype. This sequence joins TRBV5-1 and TRBJ1-1; weak D call: TRBD1 (5 bases). CDR1 is SGHRS, CDR2 YFSETQ, per germline. This CDR3 spans 15 amino acids. V was trimmed by 5 bases and J by 5 bases, leaving 19 bases between them. CDR3: CASRRDDEGETEAFF. The CDR3 bases are TGCGCCAGCAGGCGGGACGACGAAGGGGAGACTGAAGCTTTCTTT.

This clonotype was counted ten times or more. This chain joins TRBV5-1 and TRBJ1-2, with 8 bases that match TRBD1. The CDR3 extends over 13 amino acids. Germline loops: CDR1 SGHRS, CDR2 YFSETQ. V gave up 4 bases and J gave up 3 bases; unmatched junction bases: 2. As DNA, the CDR3 is TGCGCCAGCAGCACGGACAGGGACTATGGCTACACCTTC. Translation: CASSTDRDYGYTF.

V gene TRBV6-8 combines with J gene TRBJ2-1; 9 bases align to TRBD2. Germline values: CDR1 MNHGY, CDR2 SAAAGT. This CDR3 has 20 amino acids. V lost 0 bases, J lost 0 bases, and 12 bases stayed unmatched. CDR3 residues: CASSYSLGLASKSSYNEQFF. As DNA, the CDR3 is TGTGCCAGCAGTTACTCGTTGGGACTAGCTTCCAAGAGCTCCTACAATGAGCAGTTCTTC.

This clonotype was picked up one time. The genes are TRBV4-3 and TRBJ2-5; possible D gene TRBD1, 5 bases. The end of the DNA fits TRBJ2-7 better, so the J call may be wrong. Per germline, CDR1 LGHNA and CDR2 YSLEER. The CDR3 has 13 residues. CDR3 nucleotides: TGCGCCAGCAGCCAGACTCAGGGCTACGAGCAGTACTTC. Its protein is CASSQTQGYEQYF.

Regarding this clonotype: Germline is not matched at one junction end, which may reflect a read error. The rearrangement joins TRBV7-7 to TRBJ2-5, with D possibly TRBD1 on 6 matching bases. Per germline, CDR1 SSHAT and CDR2 FNYEAQ (reference sequence). This CDR3 contains 14 residues. The CDR3 reads CASSRSGTQETQYF. DNA of the CDR3: TGTGCTAGCAGTCGATCGGGGACACAAGAGACCCAGTACTTC.

This chain uses TRBV6-2 or TRBV6-3 with TRBJ2-1; a weak D match, TRBD1 (5 bases). The CDR3 has 16 residues. Germline V gene lookup returns CDR1 MNHEY and CDR2 SVGEGT. Trimming took off 2 bases at V and 3 bases at J, with 14 bases between the two ends. Here the CDR3 DNA reads TGTGCCAGCAGTTACACCTCAGGGTCTGGCTACAATGAGCAGTTCTTC. It is translated as CASSYTSGSGYNEQFF.

The chain employs TRBV7-9 and TRBJ2-3; 10 bases map to TRBD2. CDR3 length: 17 amino acids. Germline V lookup: CDR1 SEHNR, CDR2 FQNEAQ (reference sequence). V lost 5 bases to trimming and J lost 3 bases; unmatched junction nucleotides: 11. In nucleotides, the CDR3 is TGTGCCAGCAGCGCAACGCTAGCGGGGGTTTTGACAGATACGCAGTATTTT. Translation: CASSATLAGVLTDTQYF.

The J gene is TRBJ2-3, the V gene TRBV7-6; TRBD2 matches at 10 bases. The CDR3 loop spans 16 amino acids. Germline V lookup: CDR1 SGHVS, CDR2 FNYEAQ. V was clipped by 2 bases and J by 4 bases; unmatched bases: 6. The chain's CDR3 is CASSLRLAGDSDTQYF. CDR3 DNA sequence: TGTGCCAGCAGCTTAAGGCTAGCGGGGGATTCAGATACGCAGTATTTT.

The genes are TRBV12-3 or TRBV12-4 and TRBJ2-6; D is uncertain. The ends were cut back, 4 bases at V and 0 bases at J, with 10 bases in the middle. CDR3 size: 16 residues. For the CDR3, the DNA is TGTGCCAGCAGTTCCCAACCTGGCTCTGGGGCCAACGTCCTGACTTTC. It codes for CASSSQPGSGANVLTF.

This chain links TRBV9 with TRBJ2-5, with TRBD2 matching 8 bases. Germline loops: CDR1 SGDLS, CDR2 YYNGEE. CDR3 length: 15 residues. The trim removed 3 bases at V and 5 bases at J, leaving 9 bases unmatched. As DNA, the CDR3 is TGTGCCAGCAGCGCGGGGGGGCATTTCGTTGAGACCCAGTACTTC. This gives the protein CASSAGGHFVETQYF.

This chain connects TRBV15 to TRBJ2-7, with D possibly matching TRBD1 (5 bases). CDR3 length equals 13 residues. With 4 bases removed from V and 2 bases from J, the gap between germline ends came to 9 bases. Germline values: CDR1 LNHNV, CDR2 YYDKDF (reference sequence). The CDR3 spells CATSTDRPYEQYF. The CDR3 coding sequence is TGTGCCACCAGCACAGACAGACCCTACGAGCAGTACTTC.